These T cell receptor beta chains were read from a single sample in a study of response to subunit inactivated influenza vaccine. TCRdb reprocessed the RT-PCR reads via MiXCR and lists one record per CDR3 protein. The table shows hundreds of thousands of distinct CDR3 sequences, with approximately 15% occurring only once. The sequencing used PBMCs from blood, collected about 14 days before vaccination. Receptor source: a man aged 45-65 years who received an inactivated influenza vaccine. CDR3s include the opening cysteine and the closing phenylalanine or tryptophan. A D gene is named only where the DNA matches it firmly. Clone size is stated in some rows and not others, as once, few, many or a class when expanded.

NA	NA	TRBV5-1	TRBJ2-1	TGCGCCAGCAGCCGGGCCCTGACCACCGAGCAGTTCTTC	CASSRALTTEQFF
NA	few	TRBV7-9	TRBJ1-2	TGTGCCAGCAGCCAAGAAATAGGGTATGGCTACACCTTC	CASSQEIGYGYTF
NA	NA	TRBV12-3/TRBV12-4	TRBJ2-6	TGTGCCACCAACACTAACAGGGCTTACCACTCTGGGGCCAACGTCCTGACTTTC	CATNTNRAYHSGANVLTF
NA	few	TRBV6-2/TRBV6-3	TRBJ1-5	TGTGCCAGCCGAAAAGGGTCCACAGGAAACAATCAGCCCCAGCATTTT	CASRKGSTGNNQPQHF
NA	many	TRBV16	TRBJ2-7	TGTGCCAGCAGCCAATCGGGAGGGGGCAGTTACGAGCAGTACTTC	CASSQSGGGSYEQYF
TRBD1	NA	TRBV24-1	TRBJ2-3	TGTGCCACCAGTGGGCAGGGGGCACAGTACACAGATACGCAGTATTTT	CATSGQGAQYTDTQYF
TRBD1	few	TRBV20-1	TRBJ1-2	TGCAGTGCTAGCGGGACAGCGTACTATGGCTACACCTTC	CSASGTAYYGYTF
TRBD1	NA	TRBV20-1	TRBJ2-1	TGCAGTGCTAAGGGGGCGATTTCCTACAATGAGCAGTTCTTC	CSAKGAISYNEQFF
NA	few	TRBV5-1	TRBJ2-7	TGCGCCAGCAGCTTGTTCGATTTAGGGGGAAGGAGGGAGCAGTACTTC	CASSLFDLGGRREQYF
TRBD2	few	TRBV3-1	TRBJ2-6	TGTGCCAGCAGCCAAGGCTCTAGCGGGAACACCAACGTCCTGACTTTC	CASSQGSSGNTNVLTF
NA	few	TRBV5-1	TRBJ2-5	TGCGCCAGCAGCTTGAGACTCCACCGGGGGACCCAGTACTTC	CASSLRLHRGTQYF
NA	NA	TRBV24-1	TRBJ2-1	TGTGCCACCAGTGATTTGGACGCGACCCGAGGGCGAAATGAGCAGTTCTTC	CATSDLDATRGRNEQFF
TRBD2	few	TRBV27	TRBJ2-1	TGTGCCAGTTCGGGACTAGCGGGGGGATACACCTACAATGAGCAGTTCTTC	CASSGLAGGYTYNEQFF
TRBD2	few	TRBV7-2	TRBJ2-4	TGTGCCAGCAGCCGGGGACTAGCCGGAAACATTCAGTACTTC	CASSRGLAGNIQYF
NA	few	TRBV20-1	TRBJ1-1	TGCAGTGCTAGAGTTGCGGGCACTGAAGCTTTCTTT	CSARVAGTEAFF
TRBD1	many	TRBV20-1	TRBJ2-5	TGCAGCGCAGGGGGATTGGGCCAAGAGACCCAGTACTTC	CSAGGLGQETQYF
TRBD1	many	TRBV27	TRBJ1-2	TGTGCCAGCAGTTTCGGACGAGGACAGGGTAGGGATGGCTACACCTTC	CASSFGRGQGRDGYTF
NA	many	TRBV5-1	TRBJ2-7	TGCGCCAGCAGCTTGGACGCACGGTCCTACGAGCAGTACTTC	CASSLDARSYEQYF
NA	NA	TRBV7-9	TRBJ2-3	TGTGCCAGCAGCCCCAAGACTAGACTAGCAGATACGCAGTATTTT	CASSPKTRLADTQYF
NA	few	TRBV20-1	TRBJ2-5	TGCAGTGCTAGAGATCAGAGGCGGCCGGCCAGAGAGACCCAGTACTTC	CSARDQRRPARETQYF
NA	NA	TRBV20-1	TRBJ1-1	TGCAGTGCAACCCTCCTGAACACTGAAGCTTTCTTT	CSATLLNTEAFF
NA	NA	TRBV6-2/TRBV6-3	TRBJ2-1	TGTGCCAGCAGTTACGCCAGACTGAATAATGAGCAGTTCTTC	CASSYARLNNEQFF
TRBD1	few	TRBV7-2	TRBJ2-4	TGTGCCAGCAGCCCTCGGACAGGGCTAGCCAAAAACATTCAGTACTTC	CASSPRTGLAKNIQYF
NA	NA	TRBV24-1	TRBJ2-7	TGTGCCACCAGTCACGGACCCTCCTACGAGCAGTACTTC	CATSHGPSYEQYF
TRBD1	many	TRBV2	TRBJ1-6	TGTGCCAGCAGGGGACAGGGCGGGCTCGTTAATTCACCCCTCCACTTT	CASRGQGGLVNSPLHF
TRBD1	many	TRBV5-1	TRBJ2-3	TGCGCCAGCAGCTCCGTGGACAGGGAGAGCACAGATACGCAGTATTTT	CASSSVDRESTDTQYF
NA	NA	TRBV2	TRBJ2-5	TGTGCCAGCAGTGACCAAGGGACCGTCCGAGAGACCCAGTACTTC	CASSDQGTVRETQYF
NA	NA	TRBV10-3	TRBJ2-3	TGTGCCATCAGTGTCTCTTTGCGGCGCACAGATACGCAGTATTTT	CAISVSLRRTDTQYF
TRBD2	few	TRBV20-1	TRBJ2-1	TGCAGTGCTAGACGGCGGGGGTTATACAATGAGCAGTTCTTC	CSARRRGLYNEQFF
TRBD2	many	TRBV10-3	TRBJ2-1	TGTGCCATAAAGGTGGGGCGGGAGAGGTGGTCGCAGGAAGAGCAGTTCTTC	CAIKVGRERWSQEEQFF
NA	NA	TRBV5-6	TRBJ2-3	TGTGCCAGCAGCGGGGGGGCAGGGCCCACAGATACGCAGTATTTT	CASSGGAGPTDTQYF
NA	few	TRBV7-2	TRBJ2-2	TGTGCCAGCAGCTTAACCCCAAGAGGGGGGACCGGGGAGCTGTTTTTT	CASSLTPRGGTGELFF
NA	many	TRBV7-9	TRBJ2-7	TGTGCCAGCAGCTTAGTTTCTGGCAGGAACTACGAGCAGTACTTC	CASSLVSGRNYEQYF
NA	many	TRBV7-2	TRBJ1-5	TGTGCCAGCAGCTTAGGGGGATTCAATAGCAATCAGCCCCAGCATTTT	CASSLGGFNSNQPQHF
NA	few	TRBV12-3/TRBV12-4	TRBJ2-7	TGTGCCAGCAGTTTTTCGGGTCAGGACGAGCAGTACTTC	CASSFSGQDEQYF
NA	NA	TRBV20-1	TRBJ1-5	TGCAGTGCTAGAGATGTCTTCGAGAGCAATCAGCCCCAGCATTTT	CSARDVFESNQPQHF
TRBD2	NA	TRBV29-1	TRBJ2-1	TGCAGCGTTCCCGGACTAGCGGTCTCCTACAATGAGCAGTTCTTC	CSVPGLAVSYNEQFF
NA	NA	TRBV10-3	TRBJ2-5	TGTGCCATCAGTGAAGGCAGGTCCCAAGAGACCCAGTACTTC	CAISEGRSQETQYF
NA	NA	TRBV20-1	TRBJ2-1	TGCAGTGCTAGACCCGTCTGGGGGGTAGCCCTTATGAATGAGCAGTTCTTC	CSARPVWGVALMNEQFF
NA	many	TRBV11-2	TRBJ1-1	TGTGCCAGCAGCTTTGAAGAGGGCTCTGAAGCTTTCTTT	CASSFEEGSEAFF
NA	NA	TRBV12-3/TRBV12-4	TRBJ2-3	TGTGCCAGCAGCGCGAACCCCAGCACAGATACGCAGTATTTT	CASSANPSTDTQYF